This passage covers 4 T cell receptor beta chains from one sample sequenced in a study of T cells in Graves' hyperthyroidism and ophthalmopathy. Amplification of TCR beta CDR3 regions was performed using RNA transcripts as template. TCR CDR3 regions were first amplified by RT-PCR with HTBI primers. TCRdb reanalysed the multiplex PCR reads using MiXCR and keeps one entry per CDR3 protein. The top ten clones hold 26% of a sample with about 520,000 distinct CDR3 sequences, less than 25% of them seen once. Material for sequencing was blood. These receptors all come from a man between 18 and 29 years old with Graves' hyperthyroidism.

This chain links TRBV5-1 with TRBJ2-2, with 8 positions matching TRBD2. This CDR3 has 16 residues. Germline CDR1 SGHRS, CDR2 YFSETQ. V shed 5 bases, J shed 1 base, and the junction held 7 bases outside the gene matches. CDR3: CASSRIAGMNTGELFF. The CDR3 DNA follows: TGCGCCAGCAGTCGGATAGCGGGGATGAACACCGGGGAGCTGTTTTTT.

Details on this clonotype: A single base separates this from a much larger clone, so it may be a read error. The genes are TRBV20-1 and TRBJ2-4; unclear D gene. The CDR3 sequence is 10 residues long. V lost 1 base to trimming and J lost 7 bases, with 2 bases between them. Germline loops: CDR1 DFQATT, CDR2 SNEGSKA (reference sequence). CDR3 nucleotides: TGCAGTGCTAGAGGGAACATTCAGTACTTC. Translating gives CSARGNIQYF.

The chain joins TRBV20-1 to TRBJ2-7, with a tentative D call TRBD2 (6 bases). V shed 0 bases and J shed 8 bases, with 8 bases lying between them. CDR3 length: 11 residues. Germline V gives CDR1 DFQATT, CDR2 SNEGSKA (reference sequence). As DNA, the CDR3 is TGCAGTGCTAGAGAGACTAGTCAGCAGTACTTC. This sequence encodes CSARETSQQYF.

This clonotype showed up many times. The V gene is TRBV20-1, the J gene TRBJ2-7; D gene ambiguous. CDR1 DFQATT and CDR2 SNEGSKA come from the germline V gene (reference sequence). The germline V and J ends were trimmed by 6 bases and 3 bases, with 18 bases remaining between them. The CDR3 is 14 residues long. The CDR3 DNA reads TGCAGTGCGCAGCGCATGGCAGGAGTCTACGAGCAGTACTTC. Translating gives CSAQRMAGVYEQYF.